What follows are 26 T cell receptor beta chains derived from one specimen sequenced in a study of human T cells and chemical hapten exposure (dated by TCRdb to the early 2020s). Reading the label with the study, this specimen's time point is: pre-sensitization, week 0. The sample's treatment or condition label, in plain terms: therapeutic diphenylcyclopropenone sensitization with weekly scalp DPC. Libraries were constructed by RACE. The instrument given in TCRdb is NextSeq 500. Through fastp at Q25 and MiXCR, TCRdb rebuilt clones from the public reads, retaining in-frame beta chains. When rows share a CDR3 protein, they turn into one entry using the most common DNA and genes. This sample holds 250,000 or so distinct CDR3 sequences; 7.7% were observed only once. The ten largest clones add up to more than 1% of the sample. Sequencing was performed on whole blood, taken in connection with sensitization to the hapten diphenylcyclopropenone (DPC). These receptors came from a man aged 18 to 30 with alopecia areata. Some clones in this sample may be carry-over from other donors' samples.

This clonotype was recorded at least ten times. The rearrangement joins TRBV3-1 to TRBJ1-1, with a weak D call TRBD1 (5 bases). V was trimmed by 5 bases and J by 3 bases, leaving 7 bases between them. The CDR3 loop spans 12 amino acids. CDR1 and CDR2 from the germline V gene are LGHDT and YNNKEL (reference sequence). In nucleotides, the CDR3 is TGTGCCAGCAGCAAGGGGTACACTGAAGCTTTCTTT. The encoded protein is CASSKGYTEAFF.

This clonotype has only a few counts. This chain uses TRBV5-1 with TRBJ2-3; 7 nucleotides agree with TRBD1. This CDR3 has 15 residues. Germline values: CDR1 SGHRS, CDR2 YFSETQ. The junction had 7 bases not matched to a gene; V was cut back by 1 base and J by 5 bases. Here the CDR3 DNA reads TGCGCCAGCAGCTTGTTACAGGGGCGAGGAGATACGCAGTATTTT. Residues: CASSLLQGRGDTQYF.

This clonotype occurred many times. The chain joins TRBV11-1 to TRBJ1-5, with a tentative D call TRBD1 (5 bases). The CDR3 is 14 amino acids. Germline assignment: CDR1 SGHAT and CDR2 FQDESV (reference sequence). The ends were cut back, 5 bases at V and 6 bases at J, with 14 bases in the middle. The DNA of the CDR3 is TGTGCCAGCAGCAGAGACGGGGGGAGTCAGCCCCAGCATTTT. This gives the protein CASSRDGGSQPQHF.

This clonotype occurred a few times. The chain employs TRBV27 and TRBJ1-6, with TRBD1 matching over 10 bases. The CDR3 loop spans 15 amino acids. Germline-derived CDR1 and CDR2 are MNHEY and SMNVEV (reference sequence). The junction had 6 bases not matched to a gene; V was cut back by 5 bases and J by 8 bases. In DNA, the CDR3 is TGTGCCAGCAGTCGAAAGACAGGGGGCTATTCACCCCTCCACTTT. This sequence encodes CASSRKTGGYSPLHF.

The V call is TRBV10-3, the J call TRBJ2-7; no clear D. Germline V lookup: CDR1 ENHRY, CDR2 SYGVKD. This CDR3 is 13 amino acids long. Trimming took off 0 bases at V and 5 bases at J, with 8 bases between the two ends. The CDR3 protein is CAISESKKNEQYF. In DNA form, the CDR3 reads TGTGCCATCAGTGAGTCGAAGAAGAACGAGCAGTACTTC.

This clonotype was counted a few times. The V and J genes are TRBV5-1 and TRBJ1-4; perhaps TRBD1 as D (5 bases). Germline CDR1 and CDR2: SGHRS and YFSETQ. V dropped 6 bases and J dropped 0 bases, with 12 bases sitting between them. The CDR3 sequence is 15 residues long. The CDR3 nucleotides read TGCGCCAGCACGTACGGGACGGCAACTAATGAAAAACTGTTTTTT. As protein: CASTYGTATNEKLFF.

The chain's CDR3 is CSARDSQALNEKLFF. The CDR3 DNA sequence: TGCAGTGCTAGAGATAGCCAGGCCCTTAATGAAAAACTGTTTTTT. This sequence joins TRBV20-1 and TRBJ1-4; D is undetermined. Germline lookup yields CDR1 DFQATT and CDR2 SNEGSKA (reference sequence). The CDR3 sequence is 15 residues long. V lost 0 bases and J 4 bases, leaving 12 bases between the germline ends.

This clonotype has at least ten counts. The CDR3 loop is CASSEGGGRSSYNEQFF. The CDR3 DNA follows: TGTGCCAGCAGTGAAGGGGGCGGGCGGAGCTCCTACAATGAGCAGTTCTTC. This chain joins TRBV25-1 and TRBJ2-1; D might be TRBD1 (6 bases). V shed 2 bases and J shed 0 bases, with 14 bases lying between them. The CDR3 is made up of 17 amino acids. Per the germline V gene, CDR1 is MGHDK and CDR2 is SYGVNS.

In this sample, this clonotype turned up a few times. This chain links TRBV3-1 with TRBJ1-5; D not certain. Germline CDR1 LGHDT, CDR2 YNNKEL (reference sequence). V shed 0 bases and J shed 6 bases, with 9 bases lying between them. The CDR3 runs 14 residues. The CDR3 DNA follows: TGTGCCAGCAGCCAAGATAAGGCGGCTCAGCCCCAGCATTTT. This codes for CASSQDKAAQPQHF.

This clonotype turned up a few times. The rearrangement uses TRBV7-2 and TRBJ1-1; D call uncertain. The CDR3 has 12 residues. The germline CDR1 and CDR2 sequences are SGHTA and FQGNSA. V was trimmed by 4 bases and J by 0 bases, leaving 3 bases between them. The CDR3 DNA reads TGTGCCAGCAGCTCGGTGAACACTGAAGCTTTCTTT. It codes for CASSSVNTEAFF.

In this sample, this clonotype turned up a few times. This chain uses TRBV6-5 with TRBJ1-3; the D is unclear. Trimming removed 0 bases from V and 1 base from J, with 4 bases in between. Germline loops: CDR1 MNHEY, CDR2 SVGAGI. The CDR3 totals 14 residues. The CDR3 DNA follows: TGTGCCAGCAGTTACTCTAGGTCTGGAAACACCATATATTTT. Translated, it gives CASSYSRSGNTIYF.

This clonotype was observed many times. The chain combines TRBV7-9 with TRBJ2-1; D possibly corresponds to TRBD2 (6 bases). The germline gives CDR1 SEHNR, CDR2 FQNEAQ (reference sequence). The ends were cut back, 3 bases at V and 8 bases at J, with 11 bases in the middle. This CDR3 is built from 13 residues. The CDR3 region is CASSFGEVYEQFF. The CDR3 region has the DNA TGTGCCAGCAGCTTTGGGGAGGTCTATGAGCAGTTCTTC.

The rearrangement uses TRBV27 and TRBJ1-1; D unresolved. The CDR3 runs to 11 residues. Germline loops: CDR1 MNHEY, CDR2 SMNVEV (reference sequence). V shed 8 bases and J shed 7 bases, with 11 bases lying between them. CDR3 protein: CASGARYEAFF. CDR3 bases: TGTGCCAGCGGAGCCCGATATGAAGCTTTCTTT.

This clonotype was counted a few times. V usage is TRBV5-6 and J usage is TRBJ2-5; the D gene is possibly TRBD1 (5 bases). CDR3 length: 15 residues. The germline gives CDR1 SGHDT, CDR2 YYEEEE. Trimming pared 1 base from V and 1 base from J, leaving 11 bases between. CDR3 sequence reads: CASSLRDSLQETQYF. The CDR3 coding sequence is TGTGCCAGCAGCTTGAGAGACAGCCTCCAAGAGACCCAGTACTTC.

On this clonotype: A junction boundary mismatches the germline segment, possibly from a read error. This chain connects TRBV4-1 to TRBJ1-6; D is ambiguous. Germline CDR1 and CDR2: MGHRA and YSYEKL. CDR3 size: 16 residues. CDR3 sequence reads: CASSQEPGDNNSPLHF. For the CDR3, the DNA is TGCGCCAGCAGTCAAGAGCCAGGAGACAATAATTCACCCCTCCACTTT.

This clonotype appeared many times. The genes are TRBV5-1 and TRBJ2-2; no clear D. V gave up 5 bases and J gave up 6 bases, with 11 bases separating them. CDR1 is SGHRS and CDR2 is YFSETQ in the germline V gene. The CDR3 contains 13 residues. In nucleotides, the CDR3 is TGCGCCAGCAGACCCATCTCGTCCGGGGAGCTGTTTTTT. Encoded protein: CASRPISSGELFF. The full variable domain, its missing parts supplied by reference TRBV5-1 and TRBJ2-2, is KAGVTQTPRYLIKTRGQQVTLSCSPISGHRSVSWYQQTPGQGLQFLFEYFSETQRNKGNFPGRFSGRQFSNSRSEMNVSTLELGDSALYLCASRPISSGELFFGEGSRLTVL.

The CDR3 loop reads CASSSQRGTYGYTF. For the CDR3, the DNA is TGTGCCAGCAGTTCACAGAGGGGGACCTATGGCTACACCTTC. The chain has TRBV12-3 or TRBV12-4 and TRBJ1-2, with TRBD1 as a possible D gene (6 bases). The V and J ends lost 4 bases and 4 bases respectively, with 13 bases between them. The CDR3 runs to 14 residues.

The chain combines TRBV2 with TRBJ2-7; D remains unclear. Trimming stripped 3 bases from V and 6 bases from J, with 12 bases between. Per the germline V gene, CDR1 is SNHLY and CDR2 is FYNNEI. The length of the CDR3 is 13 residues. CDR3 DNA: TGTGCCAGCAGTGATCCCGGGCTGTTCGAGCAGTACGTC. Amino acid sequence: CASSDPGLFEQYV.

This clonotype was detected a few times. This chain uses TRBV5-4 with TRBJ1-5; D is undetermined. The CDR3 has 15 amino acids. Germline assignment: CDR1 SGHNT and CDR2 YYREEE (reference sequence). Trimming stripped 0 bases from V and 2 bases from J, with 9 bases between. The CDR3 region is CASSLDQEGNQPQHF. The DNA of the CDR3 is TGTGCCAGCAGCTTGGATCAGGAGGGCAATCAGCCCCAGCATTTT.

V usage is TRBV6-5 and J usage is TRBJ2-7; D not certain. Trimming shortened V by 2 bases and J by 4 bases, and 18 bases separated the two germline ends. The germline V gene encodes CDR1 MNHEY and CDR2 SVGAGI. The CDR3 extends over 16 amino acids. The CDR3 reads CASSYPLRLGGYEQYF. CDR3 nucleotide sequence: TGTGCCAGCAGTTACCCCTTGAGGCTTGGCGGATACGAGCAGTACTTC.

The V call is TRBV2, the J call TRBJ2-7; unclear D gene. V was clipped by 0 bases and J by 3 bases, with 9 bases between them. Germline assignment: CDR1 SNHLY and CDR2 FYNNEI. The CDR3 spans 14 residues. The CDR3 loop reads CASSEATAYYEQYV. CDR3 coding DNA: TGTGCCAGCAGTGAAGCAACAGCCTACTACGAGCAGTACGTC.

This clonotype was seen only a few times. The V and J genes are TRBV15 and TRBJ2-4, with D perhaps TRBD1 or TRBD2 (5 bases each). From germline, CDR1 is LNHNV and CDR2 YYDKDF (reference sequence). Trimming stripped 3 bases from V and 9 bases from J, with 9 bases between. The CDR3 has 12 residues. The CDR3 DNA reads TGTGCCACCAGCAGTGGGGGAATCATTCAGTACTTC. It codes for CATSSGGIIQYF.

This clonotype was counted between two and nine times. The rearrangement uses TRBV7-9 and TRBJ2-1; TRBD1 might be the D (5 bases). V was clipped by 1 base and J by 9 bases, with 13 bases between them. Germline CDR1 reads SEHNR; CDR2 reads FQNEAQ (reference sequence). This CDR3 comprises 14 residues. In DNA, the CDR3 is TGTGCCAGCAGCTTAGGGTCTGCAGGGATTGAGCAGTTCTTC. It codes for CASSLGSAGIEQFF.

This clonotype was seen more than once but under ten times. The chain carries TRBV27 and TRBJ2-1; D is unresolved. CDR1 and CDR2 (germline): MNHEY, SMNVEV (reference sequence). V lost 5 bases and J lost 5, with 16 bases in between. This CDR3 is built from 15 residues. Here the CDR3 DNA reads TGTGCCAGCAGTCCAACCACGGCCCCCGACAATGAGCAGTTCTTC. Protein: CASSPTTAPDNEQFF.

The chain links TRBV4-1 to TRBJ2-7; 9 bases line up with TRBD2. The CDR3 length is 16 residues. With 0 bases clipped from V and 0 bases from J, the junction kept 3 bases outside the gene matches. The V gene's germline CDR1 is MGHRA and CDR2 YSYEKL. Here the CDR3 DNA reads TGCGCCAGCAGCCAAGACGCGGGGGGGAGCTCCTACGAGCAGTACTTC. This sequence encodes CASSQDAGGSSYEQYF.

V and J are TRBV5-1 and TRBJ2-3, with TRBD2 matching 9 bases. Germline CDR1 is SGHRS and CDR2 is YFSETQ. The CDR3 is made up of 16 amino acids. Losses at the gene ends were 0 bases for V and 5 bases for J; bases not matched to a gene: 7. This CDR3 reads CASSLEARGGRDTQYF. The CDR3 DNA sequence: TGCGCCAGCAGCTTGGAGGCGCGGGGGGGCCGAGATACGCAGTATTTT.